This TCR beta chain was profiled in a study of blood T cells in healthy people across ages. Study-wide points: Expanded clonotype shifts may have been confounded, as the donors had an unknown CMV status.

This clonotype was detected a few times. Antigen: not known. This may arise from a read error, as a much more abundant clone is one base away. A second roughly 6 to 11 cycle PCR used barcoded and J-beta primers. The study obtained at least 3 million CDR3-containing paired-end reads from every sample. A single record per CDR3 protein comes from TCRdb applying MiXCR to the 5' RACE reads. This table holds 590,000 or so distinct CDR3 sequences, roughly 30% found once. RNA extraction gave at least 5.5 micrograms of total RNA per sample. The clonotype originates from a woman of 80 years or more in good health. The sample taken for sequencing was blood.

The CDR3 region is CASSHGLAGGLSYNGQFF. CDR3 nucleotide sequence: TGTGCCAGCAGCCACGGACTAGCGGGGGGCCTTTCCTACAATGGGCAGTTCTTC. The chain uses TRBV4-2 and TRBJ2-1; 14 bases fit TRBD2. The CDR3 totals 18 residues. Germline values: CDR1 LGHNA, CDR2 YNFKEQ.